This is a list of T cell receptor beta chains from one sample in a study of shared clonotypes between healthy human individuals. The assay was immunoSEQ multiplex PCR, and TCRdb's table has in-frame clones only and misses some. The data show millions of clones, under 95% seen once. Specimen: naive CD8+ T cells from PBMCs. The receptors stem from a man between 18 and 29 years old in good health. Some clones in this sample may be carry-over from other donors' samples. Both conserved end residues are part of each CDR3. The D gene is left open where the match is weak. Not every row has a clone size; where given, it reads once, few, many or a size class.

>TRBV9|TRBJ1-1|TRBD1|.|16
TGTGCCAGCAGCGCCCACCGAGAGACAGGGTTCGCTGAAGCTTTCTTT
CASSAHRETGFAEAFF
>TRBV7-9|TRBJ2-1|.|.|13
TGTGCCAGCAGCTTAGCGCCCTACAATGAGCAGTTCTTC
CASSLAPYNEQFF
>TRBV7-9|TRBJ1-3|.|.|15
TGTGCCAGCAGCCCGGAGGACAGTCCTGGAAACACCATATATTTT
CASSPEDSPGNTIYF
>TRBV27|TRBJ1-2|.|.|15
TGTGCCAGCAGTTTACGTGGCGGGTCCTTCTATGGCTACACCTTC
CASSLRGGSFYGYTF
>TRBV18|TRBJ2-7|.|.|14
TGTGCCAGCTCACGGGACGGGCCGACCTACGAGCAGTACTTC
CASSRDGPTYEQYF
>TRBV7-9|TRBJ1-2|TRBD1|.|15
TGTGCCAGCAGCCTGGACAGGGGGCAAGGCTATGGCTACACCTTC
CASSLDRGQGYGYTF
>TRBV7-9|TRBJ2-5|.|.|12
TGTGCCAGCAGCCTGGGGGAGGGGGCCCAGTACTTC
CASSLGEGAQYF
>TRBV11-2|TRBJ2-1|TRBD2|once|15
TGTGCCAGCAGCTTAGGGGGACTAGCGGGAGGTGAGCAGTTCTTC
CASSLGGLAGGEQFF
>TRBV27|TRBJ2-1|.|.|13
TGTGCCAGCAGCATCGCGACAAACAATGAGCAGTTCTTC
CASSIATNNEQFF
>TRBV29-1|TRBJ2-7|TRBD1|.|13
TGCAGCGCCACAATATGGGACAGGGGCGAGCAGTACTTC
CSATIWDRGEQYF
>TRBV27|TRBJ2-7|.|.|19
TGTGCCAGCAGTTTATCAGACCCCCGCCGGTCGGCGCTTAGGTACGAGCAGTACTTC
CASSLSDPRRSALRYEQYF
>TRBV27|TRBJ2-1|.|.|15
TGTGCCAGCAGTCTTCCCCCCTACGTAGCGAATGAGCAGTTCTTC
CASSLPPYVANEQFF